The 29 T cell receptor beta chains given below trace back to one sample, sequenced in a study of T cell clonality in common variable immunodeficiency. Clones were sequenced by immunoSEQ multiplex PCR, and TCRdb holds only the in-frame ones, with some missing. The table lists 40,000 to 55,000 clones, no singletons, with 5% to 6.5% in the top ten. The material sequenced was peripheral blood mononuclear cells. The receptors shown here come from a person aged 18 to 75 in good health.

On this clone itself: The read is 3 residues too short to cover the CDR3 end, so that end is filled in from the germline J gene. This chain uses TRBV7-9 with TRBJ2-4; 8 positions match TRBD1. Germline V gene lookup returns CDR1 SEHNR and CDR2 FQNEAQ (reference sequence). The CDR3 covers 15 residues. CDR3 sequence: CASSMATGVWETQYF. The sequenced part of the CDR3 DNA is TGTGCCAGCAGCATGGCGACAGGGGTTTGGGAGACT.

This clone came up many times. Read sequence stops 3 residues before the CDR3 end, and the germline J gene provides the missing end. This sequence joins TRBV5-1 and TRBJ2-2; TRBD2 agrees at 8 bases. The junction had 6 bases not matched to a gene; V was cut back by 7 bases and J by 4 bases. The V gene's germline CDR1 is SGHRS and CDR2 YFSETQ. This CDR3 has 14 amino acids. Here the CDR3 reads CASAPGGPTGELFF. The CDR3 bases that were read are TGCGCCAGCGCCCCGGGGGGGCCCACCGGGGAG.

This clone was recorded many times. The DNA ends 3 residues before the CDR3 does, and the rest of the CDR3 is filled in from the germline J gene. This sequence joins TRBV19 and TRBJ2-2; 7 bases map to TRBD1. Germline V gene lookup returns CDR1 LNHDA and CDR2 SQIVND (reference sequence). V dropped 9 bases and J dropped 6; count of bases not matched to a gene: 7. CDR3 length equals 13 residues. The CDR3 loop reads CASTGTAPGELFF. The CDR3 DNA, read in part, is TGTGCCAGCACCGGGACAGCCCCCGGGGAG.

This clone was detected ten times or more. The read stops 3 residues short of the end of the CDR3; the missing end is completed from the germline J gene. The chain is built from TRBV4-1 and TRBJ1-5; tentative D call: TRBD1 (6 bases). CDR1 and CDR2 (germline): MGHRA, YSYEKL. CDR3 length equals 15 residues. Trimming removed 1 base from V and 3 bases from J, with 10 bases in between. CDR3 DNA, as far as it was read: TGCGCCAGCAGCCAAGTGCAGGGGCCCAATCAGCCC. Translating it yields CASSQVQGPNQP. The CDR3, in full, reads CASSQVQGPNQPQHF.

This clone was observed many times. Read data end 3 residues before the CDR3 end; the end is taken from the germline J gene. Different DNA sequences within this sample yield the same CDR3. The chain recombines TRBV7-8 with TRBJ1-6; 10 bases are a match to TRBD1. This CDR3 contains 14 residues. Trimming at V came to 5 bases and at J to 9 bases, leaving 4 bases not matched to a gene. CDR1 and CDR2 from the germline V gene are SGHVS and FQNEAQ. The CDR3 bases that were read are TGTGCCAGCAGCCCCGGGACAGGGGTTTCACCC. Translating it yields CASSPGTGVSP. From start to end, the CDR3 is CASSPGTGVSPLHF.

This clone was detected many times. The CDR3 protein is CASSIGASGGANSYEQYF. The DNA read from the CDR3 is TGTGCCAGTAGTATCGGGGCTAGCGGGGGAGCTAACTCCTACGAG. J is TRBJ2-7 and V is TRBV19; 10 nucleotides line up with TRBD2. The CDR3 end is not reached by the read, which stops 3 residues before it; the germline J gene fills it in. The CDR3 is made up of 18 amino acids. The V and J ends lost 3 bases and 0 bases, in that order; junction bases with no gene match: 11. The V gene's germline CDR1 is LNHDA and CDR2 SQIVND (reference sequence). The full variable domain, completed using reference TRBV19 and TRBJ2-7, is DGGITQSPKYLFRKEGQNVTLSCEQNLNHDAMYWYRQDPGQGLRLIYYSQIVNDFQKGDIAEGYSVSREKKESFPLTVTSAQKNPTAFYLCASSIGASGGANSYEQYFGPGTRLTVT.

Notes on this clone: Coverage ceases 3 residues before the CDR3 finishes, and the germline J gene fills in the end. This sequence joins TRBV7-8 and TRBJ1-4; the D is unclear. Germline CDR1 and CDR2: SGHVS and FQNEAQ. There are 15 residues in the CDR3. CDR3 DNA (partial): TGTGCCAGCAGCTTAGCGGGCATCGGTAATTCACCA. Protein: CASSLAGIGNSP. The whole CDR3 protein reads CASSLAGIGNSPLFF.

This clone was recorded many times. The read terminates 3 residues ahead of where the CDR3 ends, so the germline J gene completes it. This rearrangement joins TRBV19 to TRBJ2-5; 8 positions match TRBD1. The CDR3 extends over 15 amino acids. Trimming removed 5 bases from V and 2 bases from J; junction bases left unmatched: 7. Germline loops: CDR1 LNHDA, CDR2 SQIVND (reference sequence). The sequenced part of the CDR3 DNA is TGTGCCAGTAGTCCAGACAGGGGATGGCAAGAGACC. This translates into CASSPDRGWQET. The full CDR3 protein is CASSPDRGWQETQYF.

This clone was seen at least ten times. Read sequence stops 3 residues before the CDR3 end, and the germline J gene provides the missing end. The gene calls are TRBV18 and TRBJ2-5; TRBD2 matches at 7 bases. Germline CDR1 is KGHSH and CDR2 is LQKENI. The J segment lost 1 base and the V segment lost 5 bases, leaving 7 bases of the junction unmatched. CDR3 size: 15 residues. CDR3 sequence reads: CASSTLAGTQETQYF. The sequenced part of the CDR3 DNA is TGTGCCAGCTCAACCTTAGCGGGCACCCAAGAGACC.

The sample holds many counts of this clone. The sequence runs out 3 residues before the end of the CDR3; the remainder is reconstructed from the germline J gene. The chain joins TRBV20-1 to TRBJ1-3; D is possibly TRBD1 (6 bases). The V and J ends lost 6 bases and 3 bases respectively, with 12 bases between them. This CDR3 is 13 amino acids long. Germline CDR1 DFQATT, CDR2 SNEGSKA (reference sequence). CDR3 sequence: CSARTEFGNTIYF. The CDR3 bases that were read are TGCAGTGCCAGGACAGAGTTTGGAAACACC.

This clone was counted at least ten times. The sequence runs out 3 residues before the end of the CDR3; the remainder is reconstructed from the germline J gene. The chain has TRBV7-2 and TRBJ2-2, with D possibly being TRBD1 (5 bases). Per the germline V gene, CDR1 is SGHTA and CDR2 is FQGNSA. This CDR3 has 14 amino acids. The CDR3 loop is CASSPLGQNEKLFF. Partial CDR3 DNA: TGTGCCAGCAGCCCTCTGGGGCAAAATGAAAAG.

This clone was recorded at least ten times. The observed sequence ends 3 residues before the CDR3 terminus, with the missing tail filled in from the germline J gene. The chain recombines TRBV19 with TRBJ2-2; TRBD1 is a possible D gene (5 bases). In germline, CDR1 is LNHDA, CDR2 SQIVND (reference sequence). This CDR3 has 15 residues. V lost 5 bases, J lost 1 base, and 11 bases lay in between. Partial CDR3 DNA: TGTGCCAGTAGTTTCGCCAGGGTGAACACCGGGGAG. Its translation: CASSFARVNTGE. The complete CDR3 sequence is CASSFARVNTGELFF.

In this sample, this clone turned up many times. The CDR3 goes on 3 residues after the read ends, and that part is filled in from the germline J gene. The chain has TRBV30 and TRBJ2-3; a possible D gene is TRBD2 (6 bases). CDR3 length: 14 amino acids. CDR1 is GTSNPN, CDR2 SVGIG, per germline (reference sequence). Trimming took 4 bases from V and 5 from J, leaving 16 bases between them. The CDR3 protein is CAWTFLGLGDTQYF. The part of the CDR3 DNA that was read is TGTGCCTGGACCTTCCTGGGACTGGGAGATACG.

In regard to this clone: The read finishes 3 residues shy of the CDR3 end, and the germline J gene is used to complete it. The chain is built from TRBV30 and TRBJ2-2; tentatively, D is TRBD1 (5 bases). This CDR3 spans 14 amino acids. CDR1 is GTSNPN and CDR2 is SVGIG in the germline V gene (reference sequence). Incomplete CDR3 DNA: TGTGCCTGGGGCAGGACCAGTGGGGCCAACGTG. This gives the protein CAWGRTSGANV. The full CDR3 reads CAWGRTSGANVLFF.

In this sample, this clone turned up many times. The observed sequence ends 3 residues before the CDR3 terminus, with the missing tail filled in from the germline J gene. The V gene is TRBV4-2, the J gene TRBJ2-7; perhaps TRBD2 as D (6 bases). The ends were cut back, 0 bases at V and 5 bases at J, with 17 bases in the middle. From germline, CDR1 is LGHNA and CDR2 YNFKEQ. The length of the CDR3 is 16 residues. CDR3 DNA (partial): TGTGCCAGCAGCCAAGAAGTCGGGGGTGGAAGCCACGAG. Translating it yields CASSQEVGGGSHE. The entire CDR3 protein reads CASSQEVGGGSHEQYF.

This clone was seen ten or more times. Read data end 3 residues before the CDR3 end; the end is taken from the germline J gene. The chain joins TRBV5-4 to TRBJ1-4; no definite D call. Germline V gene sequence: CDR1 SGHNT, CDR2 YYREEE (reference sequence). The CDR3 is 16 amino acids. Trimming took off 0 bases at V and 2 bases at J, with 11 bases between the two ends. The CDR3 here is CASSLAAGGTNEKLFF. Partial CDR3 DNA: TGTGCCAGCAGCTTGGCGGCAGGTGGGACTAATGAAAAA. Combining the CDR3 with reference TRBV5-4 and TRBJ1-4 gives the whole variable domain ETGVTQSPTHLIKTRGQQVTLRCSSQSGHNTVSWYQQALGQGPQFIFQYYREEENGRGNFPPRFSGLQFPNYSSELNVNALELDDSALYLCASSLAAGGTNEKLFFGSGTQLSVL.

This clone was seen many times. The read ends 3 residues before the CDR3 terminus; that terminus is restored from the germline J gene. This chain connects TRBV7-9 to TRBJ1-4, with 10 positions matching TRBD1. The ends lost 6 bases at V and 7 bases at J; junction bases unmatched: 5. The CDR3 has 14 residues. Germline V CDR1 and CDR2: SEHNR, FQNEAQ (reference sequence). The DNA read from the CDR3 is TGTGCCAGCAGACCCGGGACAGGGGTTGAAAAA. This sequence encodes CASRPGTGVEK. The whole CDR3 reads CASRPGTGVEKLFF.

This clone was detected ten times or more. The read terminates 3 residues ahead of where the CDR3 ends, so the germline J gene completes it. The chain couples TRBV20-1 to TRBJ1-6, with 9 bases lining up with TRBD1. This CDR3 spans 15 amino acids. Germline CDR1 reads DFQATT; CDR2 reads SNEGSKA (reference sequence). Trimming cost V 2 bases and J 9 bases; bases outside gene matches: 8. The CDR3 sequence: CSARSGGQGGSPLHF. The DNA read from the CDR3 is TGCAGTGCTAGATCGGGGGGACAGGGAGGTTCACCC.

The table lists this clone with many counts. The read finishes 3 residues shy of the CDR3 end, and the germline J gene is used to complete it. This chain links TRBV6-2 or TRBV6-3 with TRBJ1-2, with D tentatively TRBD1 (5 bases). Germline V gene lookup returns CDR1 MNHEY and CDR2 SVGEGT. CDR3 size: 15 residues. Trimming cost V 4 bases and J 3 bases, with 15 bases left between them. CDR3 in amino acids: CASSSGGFYDYGYTF. The CDR3 DNA, read in part, is TGTGCCAGCAGTTCGGGGGGGTTTTATGACTATGGC.

Ten or more counts support this clone. From the germline J gene comes the end of the CDR3, since the read stops 3 residues before it. The chain uses TRBV19 and TRBJ2-1, with TRBD2 identical over 9 bases. V shed 5 bases and J 1 base; nucleotides not matched to a gene: 6. The CDR3 has 16 amino acids. Germline lookup yields CDR1 LNHDA and CDR2 SQIVND (reference sequence). The CDR3 spells CASSPIAGGSYNEQFF. The sequenced CDR3 bases are TGTGCCAGTAGTCCTATCGCGGGGGGGTCCTACAATGAG.

On this clone: The read stops 3 residues short of the end of the CDR3; the missing end is completed from the germline J gene. J is TRBJ1-2 and V is TRBV5-6, with no clear D. This CDR3 region has 14 residues. Germline assignment: CDR1 SGHDT and CDR2 YYEEEE. The CDR3 bases that were read are TGTGCCAGCAGCTACAAGCGGGTCACAGATACC. Encoded protein: CASSYKRVTDT. The full CDR3 protein reads CASSYKRVTDTYTF.

This clone was seen ten or more times. The read stops 3 residues short of the end of the CDR3; the missing end is completed from the germline J gene. The V gene is TRBV7-2, the J gene TRBJ2-5, with D tentatively TRBD2 (5 bases). V lost 4 bases to trimming and J lost 5 bases, with 11 bases between them. Germline-derived CDR1 and CDR2 are SGHTA and FQGNSA. CDR3 length equals 13 residues. CDR3 residues: CASSSYTGETQYF. Incomplete CDR3 DNA: TGTGCCAGCAGCTCCTACACGGGGGAGACC. The full variable domain, its missing parts supplied by reference TRBV7-2 and TRBJ2-5, is GAGVSQSPSNKVTEKGKDVELRCDPISGHTALYWYRQSLGQGLEFLIYFQGNSAPDKSGLPSDRFSAERTGGSVSTLTIQRTQQEDSAVYLCASSSYTGETQYFGPGTRLLVL.

The sample holds many counts of this clone. The read stops 3 residues short of the end of the CDR3; the missing end is completed from the germline J gene. This chain links TRBV20-1 with TRBJ1-2, with 7 bases fitting TRBD1. The germline V gene encodes CDR1 DFQATT and CDR2 SNEGSKA (reference sequence). Unmatched junction bases numbered 7, after V lost 6 bases and J lost 6 bases. This CDR3 is built from 12 residues. CDR3 sequence: CSAPGQTDGYTF. The DNA read from the CDR3 is TGCAGTGCCCCGGGACAGACGGATGGC.

This clone was seen ten or more times. The read ends 3 residues shy of where the CDR3 ends; the end is completed using the germline J gene. The chain carries TRBV15 and TRBJ2-7, with D possibly matching TRBD1 (6 bases). The germline V gene encodes CDR1 LNHNV and CDR2 YYDKDF (reference sequence). The CDR3 is 16 amino acids. V lost 4 bases and J 0 bases, leaving 16 bases between the germline ends. The CDR3: CATSMQGPESSYEQYF. Partial CDR3 DNA: TGTGCCACCAGCATGCAGGGGCCAGAGAGCTCCTACGAG.

This clone was picked up many times. With the read ending 3 residues before the CDR3 end, the germline J gene is used to fill in that end. The chain joins TRBV30 to TRBJ2-1; 8 bases map to TRBD2. J lost 5 bases, V lost 2 bases, and 5 bases had no gene match. Germline V lookup: CDR1 GTSNPN, CDR2 SVGIG (reference sequence). The CDR3 totals 14 residues. Partial CDR3 DNA: TGTGCCTGGAGTCAGGGGCGGGGGGACAATGAG. Its protein is CAWSQGRGDNE. The CDR3 in full is CAWSQGRGDNEQFF.

This clone came up many times. CDR3 DNA (partial): TGTGCCAGTAATGACGGACAGGCGAGGAATTCACCC. It codes for CASNDGQARNSP. Given in full, the CDR3 is CASNDGQARNSPLHF. The chain is built from TRBV19 and TRBJ1-6, with 7 bases lining up with TRBD1. The CDR3 is cut off 3 residues early in the read; its end comes from the germline J gene. The CDR3 contains 15 residues. Germline CDR1 reads LNHDA; CDR2 reads SQIVND (reference sequence). V was pared by 7 bases and J by 7 bases, with 10 bases of the junction left unmatched.

This clone occurred a few times. The read ends 3 residues early relative to the CDR3; the germline J gene fills the gap. The V call is TRBV5-8, the J call TRBJ2-3, with 7 bases matching TRBD1. The junction had 7 bases not matched to a gene; V was cut back by 4 bases and J by 2 bases. The V gene's germline CDR1 is SGHTS and CDR2 YDEGEE. This CDR3 contains 15 residues. This CDR3 reads CASSTGQVSTDTQYF. The CDR3 bases that were read are TGTGCCAGCAGCACCGGACAGGTCTCCACAGATACG.

This clone appeared a few times. The CDR3 goes on 3 residues after the read ends, and that part is filled in from the germline J gene. The rearrangement links TRBV30 to TRBJ2-2; D uncertain. The CDR3 runs to 15 residues. Germline V lookup: CDR1 GTSNPN, CDR2 SVGIG (reference sequence). The sequenced CDR3 bases are TGTGCCTGGAGTTTGTCAGATCAGGAGTCTTCACCG. It encodes CAWSLSDQESSP. The CDR3 reads in full as CAWSLSDQESSPLFF.

This clone was seen only a few times. The observed sequence ends 3 residues before the CDR3 terminus, with the missing tail filled in from the germline J gene. The chain has TRBV6-2 or TRBV6-3 and TRBJ2-6; TRBD1 matches 8 bases. The CDR3 totals 15 residues. The J segment lost 3 bases and the V segment lost 6 bases, leaving 4 bases of the junction unmatched. Germline V CDR1 and CDR2: MNHEY, SVGEGT. The CDR3 sequence is CASSQGADGANVLTF. The sequenced CDR3 bases are TGTGCCAGCAGCCAGGGGGCGGATGGGGCCAACGTC.